Detailed here is one TCR beta chain. The V gene end was trimmed by 5 bases and the J gene end by 5 bases; junction bases not matched to a gene: 10. Germline V gene sequence: CDR1 SEHNR, CDR2 FQNEAQ (reference sequence). The CDR3 is made up of 15 amino acids. The source of the sample is a study of blood T cell repertoires in COVID-19. Study at large: Samples taken during acute and convalescent COVID-19 were collected in the United States, Italy and Spain.

Sequencing was performed with immunoSEQ multiplex PCR; in TCRdb, only in-frame clones are kept and a portion is missing. Of around 150,000 clones listed, approximately 79% are singletons. Sequences were obtained from peripheral blood. The TCR originated in a woman in her 40s with COVID-19, enrolled during active disease. The V and J genes are TRBV7-9 and TRBJ2-5; TRBD2 aligns across 8 bases. The CDR3 region is CASSPTRGAAETQYF. Here the CDR3 DNA reads TGTGCCAGCAGCCCAACGCGGGGGGCGGCGGAGACCCAGTACTTC.